The clone carrying this T cell receptor beta chain was seen more than once but under ten times. The target antigen is unknown. The sample belongs to a study of cytomegalovirus exposure and HLA in healthy donors. Overall study: Most donors, about 77% of 398 genotyped, fell in the Caucasian-associated ancestry cluster.

Primers included in the PCR were 60 Vbeta and 13 Jbeta primers. Profiling relied on immunoSEQ multiplex PCR, and the TCRdb table lists in-frame clones only, not all of them. The table records about 150,000 clones, roughly 9.7% of them present only once. Findings of the study overall: Later analysis revealed greater clonal expansion in HLA-associated TCR beta chains than in equally common others.

V lost 0 bases to trimming and J lost 5 bases; unmatched junction nucleotides: 7. Germline-derived CDR1 and CDR2 are SGDLS and YYNGEE. This CDR3 is built from 16 residues. The receptor was derived from a man between 50 and 59 years old in good health and CMV-seronegative. Sample: PBMCs. The gene calls are TRBV9 and TRBJ2-2; TRBD2 agrees at 7 bases. The CDR3 DNA follows: TGTGCCAGCAGCGTAGACGCGGGAGTGAGAACCGGGGAGCTGTTTTTT. Translated: CASSVDAGVRTGELFF. Supplemented by reference TRBV9 and TRBJ2-2, the full variable domain reads DSGVTQTPKHLITATGQRVTLRCSPRSGDLSVYWYQQSLDQGLQFLIQYYNGEERAKGNILERFSAQQFPDLHSELNLSSLELGDSALYFCASSVDAGVRTGELFFGEGSRLTVL.